These 19 T cell receptor beta chains were sequenced from one sample in a study of blood T cell repertoires in COVID-19. TCRdb's table, derived via immunoSEQ multiplex PCR, lists solely in-frame clones and lacks some. The table records 300,000 or so clones, more than 85% of them present only once. The sequencing input was PBMCs or T cells enriched from blood (not recorded which). These receptors all come from a woman in her 30s who had recovered from COVID-19.

The J gene is TRBJ1-1, the V gene TRBV15; D unclear. V dropped 8 bases and J dropped 1 base, with 14 bases sitting between them. CDR1 and CDR2 from the germline V gene are LNHNV and YYDKDF (reference sequence). CDR3 size: 14 residues. As DNA, the CDR3 is TGTGCCACCTCCTCGGGAGAGACGAACACTGAAGCTTTCTTT. Protein: CATSSGETNTEAFF.

J is TRBJ2-7 and V is TRBV3-1 (or the pseudogene TRBV3-2); 8 nucleotides align to TRBD1. Trimming took 6 bases from V and 3 from J; bases not matched to a gene: 4. This CDR3 has 13 amino acids. Germline V CDR1 and CDR2: LGHDT, YNNKEL (reference sequence). DNA of the CDR3: TGTGCCAGCAGTAAGGGACAGGACTACGAGCAGTACTTC. Translation: CASSKGQDYEQYF.

The chain recombines TRBV19 with TRBJ2-3, with D unclear. The V end was cut by 5 bases, the J end by 6 bases, with 9 bases between. This CDR3 has 12 amino acids. CDR1 LNHDA and CDR2 SQIVND come from the germline V gene (reference sequence). The CDR3 DNA sequence: TGTGCCAGTAGTCCTAGAACGGATACGCAGTATTTT. Protein sequence: CASSPRTDTQYF.

This CDR3 reads CASSHLLAGQETQYF. CDR3 coding DNA: TGTGCCAGCAGCCACCTTCTAGCGGGACAAGAGACCCAGTACTTC. V gene TRBV7-9 combines with J gene TRBJ2-5; 9 bases line up with TRBD2. After removal of 5 bases from V and 2 bases from J, the junction contained 6 bases not matched to a gene. The CDR3 extends over 15 amino acids. Germline V gives CDR1 SEHNR, CDR2 FQNEAQ (reference sequence).

This sequence joins TRBV3-1 (or the pseudogene TRBV3-2) and TRBJ2-7; a weak D match, TRBD1 (6 bases). Germline V gene sequence: CDR1 LGHDT, CDR2 YNNKEL (reference sequence). The V and J ends lost 0 bases and 4 bases respectively, with 16 bases between them. This CDR3 is 16 amino acids long. The chain's CDR3 is CASSQDMVQGYYEQYF. CDR3 DNA sequence: TGTGCCAGCAGCCAAGATATGGTACAGGGTTATTACGAGCAGTACTTC.

This clone was counted a single time. The genes are TRBV7-8 and TRBJ1-4; 9 positions match TRBD1. CDR1 is SGHVS, CDR2 FQNEAQ, per germline. The CDR3 is 15 residues long. V shed 6 bases and J 8 bases; nucleotides not matched to a gene: 10. CDR3 DNA sequence: TGTGCCAGCAGTCCCCGGGACAGGGTGGCGGAAAAACTGTTTTTT. Protein: CASSPRDRVAEKLFF.

As DNA, the CDR3 is TGCGCCAGCAGCTTGGCTGCGGGGATAGGAGAGACCCAGTACTTC. This encodes CASSLAAGIGETQYF. The gene calls are TRBV5-1 and TRBJ2-5; D is possibly TRBD2 (6 bases). Germline V CDR1 and CDR2: SGHRS, YFSETQ. The length of the CDR3 is 15 residues. The V end was cut by 0 bases, the J end by 4 bases, with 13 bases between.

As to this clone: Other DNA sequences within the sample encode an identical CDR3. This chain links TRBV5-1 with TRBJ1-6; D gene uncertain. Trimming removed 0 bases at V and 0 bases at J, with 13 bases between. Germline values: CDR1 SGHRS, CDR2 YFSETQ. CDR3 length equals 18 residues. The CDR3 region has the DNA TGCGCCAGCAGCTTGGTCGGCGGTCAAAGCTCCTATAATTCACCCCTCCACTTT. Translating gives CASSLVGGQSSYNSPLHF.

This CDR3 is CAGGDTGAQYF. CDR3 nucleotide sequence: TGTGCCGGAGGCGACACGGGGGCGCAGTATTTT. The rearrangement uses TRBV30 and TRBJ2-3; tentative D call: TRBD2 (6 bases). The CDR3 has 11 amino acids. Deletions cut 8 bases from V and 10 bases from J, with 16 bases between. Germline loops: CDR1 GTSNPN, CDR2 SVGIG (reference sequence). Using reference TRBV30 and TRBJ2-3 for the parts outside the CDR3, the full variable domain is SQTIHQWPATLVQPVGSPLSLECTVEGTSNPNLYWYRQAAGRGLQLLFYSVGIGQISSEVPQNLSASRPQDRQFILSSKKLLLSDSGFYLCAGGDTGAQYFGPGTRLTVL.

The chain links TRBV7-9 to TRBJ2-1; 12 nucleotides agree with TRBD1. The V segment lost 3 bases and the J segment 8 bases; nucleotides outside the gene matches: 2. The CDR3 sequence is 14 residues long. Germline V gene data show CDR1 as SEHNR and CDR2 as FQNEAQ (reference sequence). The CDR3, as DNA: TGTGCCAGCAGCTTTGGGACAGGGGGCTATGAGCAGTTCTTC. Amino acid sequence: CASSFGTGGYEQFF.

This clone was counted only a few times. The chain carries TRBV27 and TRBJ2-7; TRBD1 might be the D (5 bases). V lost 1 base to trimming and J lost 2 bases, with 9 bases between them. The CDR3 has 14 residues. CDR1 and CDR2 from the germline V gene are MNHEY and SMNVEV (reference sequence). In DNA form, the CDR3 reads TGTGCCAGCAGTTTATGGGGCAATACCTACGAGCAGTACTTC. This translates into CASSLWGNTYEQYF.

The genes are TRBV6-2 or TRBV6-3 and TRBJ2-7, with D possibly matching TRBD2 (7 bases). Looked up from germline, CDR1 is MNHEY and CDR2 is SVGEGT. This CDR3 is 15 amino acids long. The V gene lost 0 bases and the J gene lost 2 bases, with 11 bases spanning the gap. CDR3 protein: CASSYSRGGTYEQYF. The DNA for the CDR3 is TGTGCCAGCAGTTACTCGAGGGGGGGAACCTACGAGCAGTACTTC.

The rearrangement links TRBV3-1 (or the pseudogene TRBV3-2) to TRBJ1-1; 9 bases are shared with TRBD1. With V trimmed by 4 bases and J by 0 bases, 12 bases remained unmatched. Germline CDR1 reads LGHDT; CDR2 reads YNNKEL (reference sequence). CDR3 length equals 18 residues. CDR3 sequence: CASSRLRGTGTLNTEAFF. The CDR3 DNA reads TGTGCCAGCAGCCGCCTTCGCGGGACAGGGACCTTGAACACTGAAGCTTTCTTT.

This sequence joins TRBV5-4 and TRBJ2-7; TRBD1 matches 8 bases. CDR3 length equals 14 residues. The germline V gene has CDR1 SGHNT and CDR2 YYREEE (reference sequence). Trimming at V came to 5 bases and at J to 7 bases, leaving 11 bases not matched to a gene. The CDR3: CASRIQGGGGEQYF. The CDR3 DNA reads as TGTGCCAGCAGGATACAGGGGGGAGGAGGGGAGCAGTACTTC.

The chain joins TRBV11-2 to TRBJ1-5; D ambiguous. Trimming took off 2 bases at V and 0 bases at J, with 11 bases between the two ends. CDR1 is SGHAT, CDR2 FQNNGV, per germline. This CDR3 spans 16 amino acids. The CDR3 DNA follows: TGTGCCAGCAGCTTAATTGCGGGATATAGCAATCAGCCCCAGCATTTT. Its protein product is CASSLIAGYSNQPQHF.

The chain joins TRBV5-1 to TRBJ1-1, with TRBD1 identical over 7 bases. There are 14 residues in the CDR3. Germline values: CDR1 SGHRS, CDR2 YFSETQ. Germline trimming cut 3 bases from V and 7 bases from J; bases unmatched to any gene: 9. The CDR3 reads CASSSPGQYFEAFF. CDR3 bases: TGCGCCAGCAGCTCACCGGGACAGTATTTTGAAGCTTTCTTT.

The rearrangement uses TRBV11-2 and TRBJ1-2; D is unresolved. Trimming pared 0 bases from V and 4 bases from J, leaving 12 bases between. The CDR3 totals 15 residues. Germline CDR1 and CDR2: SGHAT and FQNNGV. In nucleotides, the CDR3 is TGTGCCAGCAGCTTAGATCCTCAGTTAGCCTATGGCTACACCTTC. Translated, it gives CASSLDPQLAYGYTF. Full variable domain (outside the CDR3, taken from reference TRBV11-2 and TRBJ1-2): EAGVAQSPRYKIIEKRQSVAFWCNPISGHATLYWYQQILGQGPKLLIQFQNNGVVDDSQLPKDRFSAERLKGVDSTLKIQPAKLEDSAVYLCASSLDPQLAYGYTFGSGTRLTVV.

DNA of the CDR3: TGTGCCAGCAGTACCGGGGAGTGGAACACTGAAGCTTTCTTT. It translates to CASSTGEWNTEAFF. This chain uses TRBV6-5 with TRBJ1-1; D uncertain. The CDR3 extends over 14 amino acids. CDR1 and CDR2 from the germline V gene are MNHEY and SVGAGI. V was cut by 5 bases and J by 1 base, with 11 bases left in between.

This rearrangement joins TRBV18 to TRBJ1-5; D ambiguous. Trimming shortened V by 3 bases and J by 0 bases, and 9 bases separated the two germline ends. Germline assignment: CDR1 KGHSH and CDR2 LQKENI. CDR3 length equals 15 residues. The CDR3 DNA follows: TGTGCCAGCTCACCCTCACGGGATAGCAATCAGCCCCAGCATTTT. Its translation is CASSPSRDSNQPQHF. The entire variable domain, with the rest obtained from reference TRBV18 and TRBJ1-5, is as follows: NAGVMQNPRHLVRRRGQEARLRCSPMKGHSHVYWYRQLPEEGLKFMVYLQKENIIDESGMPKERFSAEFPKEGPSILRIQQVVRGDSAAYFCASSPSRDSNQPQHFGDGTRLSIL.